Here is one T cell receptor beta chain with its context. The clone's antigen remains unknown. No base qualities exist here, and no much larger clone lies one base off it. This sample is drawn from a study of T cell responses to AZD1222 COVID-19 vaccine (dated by TCRdb to 2020 to 2022). A note on the overall study: TCR sequencing was performed for roughly 250 trial participants, of whom roughly 200 were given two doses of AZD1222 and 26 were given two doses of MenACWY control vaccine. Enrollment into the trials was organized by age into subgroups of 18-55, 56-69 and 70-plus years, and those subgroups contained roughly 150, 30 and 60 TCR-sequenced participants, respectively.

The CDR3 regions of human TCRbeta chains were analyzed by immunosequencing. In the source study's methods: Repertoire TCRs were matched against a reference library of SARS-CoV-2-specific TCRs generated with the MIRA antigen-specificity platform. Breadth meant the fraction of unique TCRs that were SARS-CoV-2-associated, whereas depth meant the fraction of total T cells that were SARS-CoV-2-associated. Using the MIRA data, every spike-specific TCR was mapped to the spike region that the TCR reacted to and assigned to either a CD4 or a CD8 class. Log10-transformed breadth and depth values were compared by one-way ANOVA with Sidak's multiple comparisons tests. TCRdb took over this immuneACCESS table, retaining in-frame rearrangements with V and J assigned. Such tables are incomplete; in checked studies, under half of the missing clones stem from an unresolved V gene, and the remainder is unexplained. That table gives V, J and clone size, and the DNA gave D and trimming. The table for this sample lists some 67,000 clones; about 83% of them were counted only once. The ten largest clones represent under 8.5% of the sample.

V gives up 3 bases and J gives up 7 bases, and the segment between their germline ends measures 18 bases. The CDR3 has 15 amino acids, counting the end cysteine and phenylalanine. Of the read, only the CDR3 DNA is kept; its 45 bases are in frame from base 1. CDR1 and CDR2 were assigned from the germline V gene (reference sequence) as LGHDT and YNNKEL. In the paper's terms, the time point label means: about 28 days (+/-7) after the second vaccine dose. AZD1222 recipients with second doses at about 4 weeks or about 12 weeks were pooled, because spike-specific TCR depth and breadth did not differ between schedules. Samples from vaccinated people were obtained from the UK trials COV001 and COV002, which included a single-blind randomized controlled phase 2/3 trial of AZD1222 (ChAdOx1 nCoV-19) in healthy adults. Trial participant PBMC samples were collected at day 0 and day 28 after the second dose for TCRbeta chain sequencing.

The research as a whole found: The 56-69-year group was small, and its depth increase did not reach significance, likely because of low power. A significant rise in spike-specific TCR breadth and depth was observed after two AZD1222 doses relative to day 0 and relative to MenACWY recipients. Because no day 14 peak-response samples were available, repertoires were characterized only after the peak T cell response. Participants were mostly white British, with more females than males. The authors suggested clonal diversity may have been underestimated. CD4 TCRs associated with the vaccine covered the entire spike protein, and the dominant responses were in regions 160-218 and 743-854. Reportedly, close to half of the unique spike-specific TCRs recognized epitopes lying outside the regions that are mutated in the B.1.351 and B.1.1.7 variants. Conclusions about previously exposed vaccinees are limited, since just 6 or 7 AZD1222 recipients were seropositive for SARS-CoV-2 at baseline.

The TCR comes from an adult who received the AZD1222 COVID-19 vaccine. Source: peripheral blood, taken 28 days after the second AZD1222 dose. The V and J genes are TRBV3-1 (or the pseudogene TRBV3-2) and TRBJ2-5; no D gene is confidently identified. CDR3 reads: CASSHLRRVLGTQYF. The nucleotides are TGTGCCAGCAGCCACCTTCGCCGGGTTCTTGGGACCCAGTACTTC.